These 8 T cell receptor beta chains were all obtained from the same sample, sequenced in a study of cytomegalovirus exposure and HLA in healthy donors. Researchers ran the PCR with 60 Vbeta and 13 Jbeta primers. The data were produced by immunoSEQ multiplex PCR, yet TCRdb's version contains in-frame clones alone and is incomplete. Here the sample spans more than 110,000 clones, 75% to 80% being singletons. The sample taken for sequencing was PBMCs. The receptors stem from a woman aged 50 to 60 in good health and CMV-seronegative.

V usage is TRBV4-2 and J usage is TRBJ2-2; no firm D call. Deletions cut 0 bases from V and 7 bases from J, with 9 bases between. CDR3 length: 14 amino acids. The V gene's germline CDR1 is LGHNA and CDR2 YNFKEQ. The CDR3: CASSQDRGVGELFF. The CDR3 DNA is TGTGCCAGCAGCCAAGATAGAGGTGTCGGGGAGCTGTTTTTT.

The chain carries TRBV6-1 and TRBJ2-7; TRBD1 agrees at 9 bases. CDR1 is MNHNS, CDR2 SASEGT, per germline. V lost 1 base, J lost 2 bases, and 3 bases stayed unmatched. The CDR3 totals 15 residues. The CDR3: CASSEGRDRAYEQYF. DNA for the CDR3: TGTGCCAGCAGTGAAGGCCGGGACAGGGCCTACGAGCAGTACTTC.

This chain joins TRBV7-9 and TRBJ1-6; D gene uncertain. CDR1 and CDR2 (germline): SEHNR, FQNEAQ (reference sequence). The CDR3 is made up of 14 amino acids. V dropped 2 bases and J dropped 8 bases, with 10 bases sitting between them. CDR3 DNA sequence: TGTGCCAGCAGCTTACTGGGAGTGGATTCACCCCTCCACTTT. Translation: CASSLLGVDSPLHF.

V usage is TRBV29-1 and J usage is TRBJ2-2; D gene unclear. Trimming left V 7 bases short and J 0 bases short, with 9 bases between. Germline CDR1 SQVTM, CDR2 ANQGSEA. CDR3 length: 13 amino acids. Here the CDR3 reads CSAGPPNTGELFF. Written as DNA, the CDR3 is TGCAGCGCTGGGCCTCCGAACACCGGGGAGCTGTTTTTT.

The chain recombines TRBV6-1 with TRBJ2-2; D is possibly TRBD1 (5 bases). Trimming cost V 6 bases and J 3 bases, with 8 bases left between them. The CDR3 loop spans 13 amino acids. Germline CDR1 MNHNS, CDR2 SASEGT. The CDR3 sequence: CASRQGHTGELFF. In DNA form, the CDR3 reads TGTGCCAGCAGGCAGGGTCACACCGGGGAGCTGTTTTTT.

The chain recombines TRBV19 with TRBJ2-5, with TRBD1 matching over 9 bases. The CDR3 runs to 14 residues. CDR1 and CDR2 from the germline V gene are LNHDA and SQIVND (reference sequence). Trimming took 10 bases from V and 4 from J; bases not matched to a gene: 10. CDR3 coding DNA: TGTGCCACCGCGACGACAGGGGGGAGAGAGACCCAGTACTTC. This translates into CATATTGGRETQYF.

V usage is TRBV7-9 and J usage is TRBJ2-5; D is unresolved. From germline, CDR1 is SEHNR and CDR2 FQNEAQ (reference sequence). Between the trimmed V and J ends, which lost 5 bases and 4 bases, there was a span of 11 bases. CDR3 size: 13 residues. The CDR3: CASSIGSLETQYF. CDR3 nucleotides: TGTGCCAGCAGCATCGGTTCGTTAGAGACCCAGTACTTC.

This rearrangement joins TRBV10-3 to TRBJ2-7; weak D call: TRBD2 (5 bases). This CDR3 is built from 14 residues. The V gene's germline CDR1 is ENHRY and CDR2 SYGVKD. Between the trimmed V and J ends, which lost 4 bases and 1 base, there was a span of 11 bases. The CDR3 DNA follows: TGTGCCATCAGTGCGGGGAAGTTATCCTACGAGCAGTACTTC. Protein: CAISAGKLSYEQYF.